This T cell receptor beta chain was profiled in a study of neurological immune-mediated disorders. Study conclusions and caveats: HTLV-1-associated myelopathy had the most TCR clonal expansion, whereas multiple sclerosis had the least (lower than in healthy controls).

The cDNA came from 5'RACE, which used 10-nucleotide random UMIs. TCRdb itself ran the 5' RACE reads through MiXCR, one entry per CDR3 protein. The table records about 90,000 distinct CDR3 sequences, over 10% of them present only once. This CDR3 has 15 residues. Trimming pared 4 bases from V and 5 bases from J, leaving 18 bases between. Per the germline V gene, CDR1 is SGDLS and CDR2 is YYNGEE. This clonotype is medium-sized. What it binds is unknown. The sample's time point: longitudinal time-point 2. The V gene is TRBV9, the J gene TRBJ2-5, with D perhaps matching TRBD2 (5 bases). Input material: PBMCs. The sequence came from a female donor with HTLV-1-associated myelopathy (HAM/TSP). DNA of the CDR3: TGTGCCAGCAGCCCCCACGAGGCTAGCAGGGAGACCCAGTACTTC. Protein product: CASSPHEASRETQYF.